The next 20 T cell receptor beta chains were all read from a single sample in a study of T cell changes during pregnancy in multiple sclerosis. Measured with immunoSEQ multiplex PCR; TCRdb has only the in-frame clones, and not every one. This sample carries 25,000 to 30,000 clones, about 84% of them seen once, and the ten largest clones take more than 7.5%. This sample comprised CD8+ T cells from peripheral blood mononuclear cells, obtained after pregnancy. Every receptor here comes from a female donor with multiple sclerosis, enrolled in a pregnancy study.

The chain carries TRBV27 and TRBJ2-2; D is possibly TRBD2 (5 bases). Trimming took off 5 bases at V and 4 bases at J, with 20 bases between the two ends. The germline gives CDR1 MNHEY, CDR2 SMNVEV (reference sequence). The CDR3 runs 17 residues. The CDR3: CASSPAPPGVGTGELFF. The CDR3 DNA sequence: TGTGCCAGCAGTCCCGCGCCCCCCGGGGTAGGCACCGGGGAGCTGTTTTTT.

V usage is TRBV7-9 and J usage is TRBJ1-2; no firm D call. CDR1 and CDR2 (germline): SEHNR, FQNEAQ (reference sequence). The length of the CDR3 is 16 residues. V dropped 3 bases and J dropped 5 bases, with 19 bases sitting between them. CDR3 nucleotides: TGTGCCAGCAGCTTGTTTAGTGCCGAAGCCTTATATGGCTACACCTTC. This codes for CASSLFSAEALYGYTF.

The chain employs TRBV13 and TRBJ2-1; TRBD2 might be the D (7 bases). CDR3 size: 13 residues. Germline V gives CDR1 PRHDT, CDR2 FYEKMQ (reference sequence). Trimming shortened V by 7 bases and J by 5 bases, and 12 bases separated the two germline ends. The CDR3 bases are TGTGCCAGCAAGCGGGACAATGACAATGAGCAGTTCTTC. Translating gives CASKRDNDNEQFF.

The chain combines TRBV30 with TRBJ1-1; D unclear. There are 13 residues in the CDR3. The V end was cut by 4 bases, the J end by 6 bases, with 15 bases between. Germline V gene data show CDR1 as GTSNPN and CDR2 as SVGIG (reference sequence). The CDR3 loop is CAWTPGTGAEAFF. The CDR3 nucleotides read TGTGCCTGGACTCCAGGAACCGGGGCTGAAGCTTTCTTT.

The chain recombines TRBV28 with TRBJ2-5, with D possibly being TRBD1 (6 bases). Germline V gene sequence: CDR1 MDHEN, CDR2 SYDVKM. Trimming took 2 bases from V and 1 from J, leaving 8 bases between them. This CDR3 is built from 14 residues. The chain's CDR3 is CASSLEDSQETQYF. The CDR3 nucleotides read TGTGCCAGCAGTTTAGAGGACAGCCAAGAGACCCAGTACTTC.

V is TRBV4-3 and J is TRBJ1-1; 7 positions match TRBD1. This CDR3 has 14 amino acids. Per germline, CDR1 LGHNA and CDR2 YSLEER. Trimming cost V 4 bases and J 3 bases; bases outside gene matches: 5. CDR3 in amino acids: CASSRGQDYTEAFF. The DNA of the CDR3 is TGCGCCAGCAGCCGAGGACAGGACTACACTGAAGCTTTCTTT.

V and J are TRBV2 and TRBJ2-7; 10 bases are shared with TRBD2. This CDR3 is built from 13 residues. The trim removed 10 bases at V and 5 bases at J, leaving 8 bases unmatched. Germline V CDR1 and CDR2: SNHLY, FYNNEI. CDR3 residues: CAKGLAGADEQYF. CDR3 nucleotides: TGTGCCAAGGGCCTAGCGGGGGCCGACGAGCAGTACTTC.

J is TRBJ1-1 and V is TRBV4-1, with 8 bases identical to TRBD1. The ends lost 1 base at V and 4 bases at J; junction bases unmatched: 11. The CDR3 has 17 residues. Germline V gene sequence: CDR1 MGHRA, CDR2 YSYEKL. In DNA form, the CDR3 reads TGCGCCAGCAGCCAAGGCAGGGGGCAAGGGAGGGGCACTGAAGCTTTCTTT. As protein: CASSQGRGQGRGTEAFF.

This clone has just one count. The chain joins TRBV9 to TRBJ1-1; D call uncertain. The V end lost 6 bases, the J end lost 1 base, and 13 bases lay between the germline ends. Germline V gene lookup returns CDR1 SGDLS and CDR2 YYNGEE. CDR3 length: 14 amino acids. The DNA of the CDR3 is TGTGCCAGCAACCCGGCGGCCAGGAACACTGAAGCTTTCTTT. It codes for CASNPAARNTEAFF.

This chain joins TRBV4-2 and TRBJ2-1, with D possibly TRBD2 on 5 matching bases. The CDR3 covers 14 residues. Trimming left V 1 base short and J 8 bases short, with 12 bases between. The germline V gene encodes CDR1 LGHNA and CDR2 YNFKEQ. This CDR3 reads CASSQVPLADEQFF. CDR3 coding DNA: TGTGCCAGCAGCCAAGTTCCCCTAGCCGATGAGCAGTTCTTC.

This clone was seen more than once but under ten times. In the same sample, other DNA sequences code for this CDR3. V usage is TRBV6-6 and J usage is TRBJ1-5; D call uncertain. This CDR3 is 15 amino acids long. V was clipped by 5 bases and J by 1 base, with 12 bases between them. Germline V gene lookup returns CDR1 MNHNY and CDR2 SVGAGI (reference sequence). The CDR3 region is CASSLHRGSNQPQHF. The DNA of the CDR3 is TGTGCCAGCAGTCTTCACCGAGGAAGCAATCAGCCCCAGCATTTT.

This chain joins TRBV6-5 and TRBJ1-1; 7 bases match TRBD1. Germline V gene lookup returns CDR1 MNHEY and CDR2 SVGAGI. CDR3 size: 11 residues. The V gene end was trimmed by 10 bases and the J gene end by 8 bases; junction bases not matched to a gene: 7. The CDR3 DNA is TGTGCCATCAGGGGGACAGTAGAAGCTTTCTTT. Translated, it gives CAIRGTVEAFF.

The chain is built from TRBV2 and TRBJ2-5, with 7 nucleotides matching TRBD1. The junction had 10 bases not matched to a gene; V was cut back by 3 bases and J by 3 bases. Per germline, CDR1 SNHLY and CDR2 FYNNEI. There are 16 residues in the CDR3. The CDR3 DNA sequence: TGTGCCAGCAGTGACCCCCACGCCAGGGGGAAAGAGACCCAGTACTTC. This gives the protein CASSDPHARGKETQYF.

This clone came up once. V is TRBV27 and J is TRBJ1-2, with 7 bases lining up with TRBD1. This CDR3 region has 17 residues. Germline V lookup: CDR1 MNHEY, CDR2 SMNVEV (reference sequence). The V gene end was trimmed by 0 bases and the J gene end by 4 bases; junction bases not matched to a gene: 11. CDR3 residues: CASSLSRDRGILYGYTF. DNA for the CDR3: TGTGCCAGCAGTTTATCGAGGGACAGAGGCATTCTCTATGGCTACACCTTC.

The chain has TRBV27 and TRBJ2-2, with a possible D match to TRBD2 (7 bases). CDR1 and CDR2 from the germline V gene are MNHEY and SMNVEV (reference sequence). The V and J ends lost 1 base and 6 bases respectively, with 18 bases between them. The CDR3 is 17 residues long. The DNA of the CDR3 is TGTGCCAGCAGTTTATTAGGGGGGGGGTTGGATTCCGGGGAGCTGTTTTTT. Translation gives CASSLLGGGLDSGELFF.

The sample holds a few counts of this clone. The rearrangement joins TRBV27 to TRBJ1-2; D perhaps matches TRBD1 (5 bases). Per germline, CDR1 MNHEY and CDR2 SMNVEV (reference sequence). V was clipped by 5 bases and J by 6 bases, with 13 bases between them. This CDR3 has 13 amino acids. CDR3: CASSPQGYDGYTF. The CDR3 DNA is TGTGCCAGCAGTCCCCAGGGTTATGATGGCTACACCTTC.

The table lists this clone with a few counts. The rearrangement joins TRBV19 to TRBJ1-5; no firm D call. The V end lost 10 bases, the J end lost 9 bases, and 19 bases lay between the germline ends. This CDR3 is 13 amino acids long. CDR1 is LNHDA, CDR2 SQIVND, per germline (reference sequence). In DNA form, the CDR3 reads TGTGCCACCCTTTCCTCTGACGGGTGGCCCCAGCATTTT. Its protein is CATLSSDGWPQHF.

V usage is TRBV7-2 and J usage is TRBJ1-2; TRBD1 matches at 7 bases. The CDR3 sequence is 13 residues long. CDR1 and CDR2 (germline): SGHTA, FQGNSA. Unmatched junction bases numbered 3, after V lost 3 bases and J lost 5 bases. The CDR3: CASSLTGQYGYTF. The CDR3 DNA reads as TGTGCCAGCAGCTTGACAGGGCAGTATGGCTACACCTTC.

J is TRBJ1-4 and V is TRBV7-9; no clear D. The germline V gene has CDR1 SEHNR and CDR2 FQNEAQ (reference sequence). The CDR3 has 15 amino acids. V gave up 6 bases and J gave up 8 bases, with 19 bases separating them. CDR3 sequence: CASSAREERYEKLFF. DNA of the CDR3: TGTGCCAGCAGTGCCCGCGAGGAGCGATACGAAAAACTGTTTTTT.

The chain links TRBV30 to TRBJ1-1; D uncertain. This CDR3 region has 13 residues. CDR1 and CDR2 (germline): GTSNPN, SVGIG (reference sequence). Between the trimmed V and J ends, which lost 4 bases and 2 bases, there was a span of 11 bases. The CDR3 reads CAWMGGENTEAFF. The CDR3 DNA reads TGTGCCTGGATGGGAGGAGAAAACACTGAAGCTTTCTTT.